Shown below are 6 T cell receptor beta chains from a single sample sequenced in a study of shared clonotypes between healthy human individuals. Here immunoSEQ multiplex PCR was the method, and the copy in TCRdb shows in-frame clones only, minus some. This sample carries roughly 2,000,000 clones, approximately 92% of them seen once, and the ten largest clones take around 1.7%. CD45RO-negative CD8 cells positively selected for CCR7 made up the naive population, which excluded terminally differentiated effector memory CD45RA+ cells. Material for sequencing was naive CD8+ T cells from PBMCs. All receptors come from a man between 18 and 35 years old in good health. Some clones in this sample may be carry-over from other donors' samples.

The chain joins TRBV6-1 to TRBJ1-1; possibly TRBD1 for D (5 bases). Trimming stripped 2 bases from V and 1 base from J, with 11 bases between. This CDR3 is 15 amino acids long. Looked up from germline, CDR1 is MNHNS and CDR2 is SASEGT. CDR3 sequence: CASSEPRRGNTEAFF. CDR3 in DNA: TGTGCCAGCAGTGAACCGCGAAGGGGGAACACTGAAGCTTTCTTT.

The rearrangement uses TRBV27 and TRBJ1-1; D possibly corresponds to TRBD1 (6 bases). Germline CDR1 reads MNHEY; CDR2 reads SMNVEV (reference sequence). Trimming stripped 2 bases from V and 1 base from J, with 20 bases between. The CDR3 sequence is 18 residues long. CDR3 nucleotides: TGTGCCAGCAGTTTAAACCGGGGAGACAGGCAAACGAACACTGAAGCTTTCTTT. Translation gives CASSLNRGDRQTNTEAFF.

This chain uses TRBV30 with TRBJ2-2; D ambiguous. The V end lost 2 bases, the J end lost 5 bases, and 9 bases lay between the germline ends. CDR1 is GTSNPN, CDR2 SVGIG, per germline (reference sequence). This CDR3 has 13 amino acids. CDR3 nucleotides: TGTGCCTGGAGTCTCGACTTGACCGGGGAGCTGTTTTTT. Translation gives CAWSLDLTGELFF.

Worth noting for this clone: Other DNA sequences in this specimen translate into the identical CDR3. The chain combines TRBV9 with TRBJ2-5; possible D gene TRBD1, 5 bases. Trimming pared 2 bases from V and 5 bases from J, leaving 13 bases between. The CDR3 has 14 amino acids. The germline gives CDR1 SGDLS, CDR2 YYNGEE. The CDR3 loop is CASSVGGPGETQYF. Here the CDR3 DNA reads TGTGCCAGCAGCGTGGGCGGTCCAGGGGAGACCCAGTACTTC.

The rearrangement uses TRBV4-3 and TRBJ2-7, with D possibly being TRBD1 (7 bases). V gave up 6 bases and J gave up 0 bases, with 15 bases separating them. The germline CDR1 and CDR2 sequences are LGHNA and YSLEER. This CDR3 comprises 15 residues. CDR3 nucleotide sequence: TGCGCCAGCAGTGAGCAGGGGGGAAGCTCCTACGAGCAGTACTTC. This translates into CASSEQGGSSYEQYF.

The CDR3 sequence: CASSGPGSGDNEQFF. Written as DNA, the CDR3 is TGTGCCAGCAGCGGACCGGGTAGCGGAGATAATGAGCAGTTCTTC. V usage is TRBV7-8 and J usage is TRBJ2-1; D possibly corresponds to TRBD2 (6 bases). V lost 5 bases, J lost 7 bases, and 18 bases lay in between. From germline, CDR1 is SGHVS and CDR2 FQNEAQ. The CDR3 runs 15 residues.